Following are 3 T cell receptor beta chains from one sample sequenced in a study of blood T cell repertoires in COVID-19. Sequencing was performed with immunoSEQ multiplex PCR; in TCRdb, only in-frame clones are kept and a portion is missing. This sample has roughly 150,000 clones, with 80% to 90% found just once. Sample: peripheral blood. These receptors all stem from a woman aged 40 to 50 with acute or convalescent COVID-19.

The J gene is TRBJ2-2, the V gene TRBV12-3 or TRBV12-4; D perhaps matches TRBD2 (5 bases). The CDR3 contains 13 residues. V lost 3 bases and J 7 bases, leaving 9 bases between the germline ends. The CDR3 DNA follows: TGTGCCAGCAGTTTCCAGCGGCACGGGGAGCTGTTTTTT. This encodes CASSFQRHGELFF.

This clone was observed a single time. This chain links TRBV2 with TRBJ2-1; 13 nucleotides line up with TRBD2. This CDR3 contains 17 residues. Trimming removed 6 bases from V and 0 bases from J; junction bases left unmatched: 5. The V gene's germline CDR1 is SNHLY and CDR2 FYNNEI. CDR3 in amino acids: CASRGLAGRSSYNEQFF. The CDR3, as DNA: TGTGCCAGCAGGGGACTAGCGGGACGAAGCTCCTACAATGAGCAGTTCTTC.

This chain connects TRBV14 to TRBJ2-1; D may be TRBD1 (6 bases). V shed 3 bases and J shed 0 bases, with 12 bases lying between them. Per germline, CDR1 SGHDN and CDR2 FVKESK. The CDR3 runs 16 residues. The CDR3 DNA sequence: TGTGCCAGCAGCCACTATACAGGGAGCTCCTACAATGAGCAGTTCTTC. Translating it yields CASSHYTGSSYNEQFF.